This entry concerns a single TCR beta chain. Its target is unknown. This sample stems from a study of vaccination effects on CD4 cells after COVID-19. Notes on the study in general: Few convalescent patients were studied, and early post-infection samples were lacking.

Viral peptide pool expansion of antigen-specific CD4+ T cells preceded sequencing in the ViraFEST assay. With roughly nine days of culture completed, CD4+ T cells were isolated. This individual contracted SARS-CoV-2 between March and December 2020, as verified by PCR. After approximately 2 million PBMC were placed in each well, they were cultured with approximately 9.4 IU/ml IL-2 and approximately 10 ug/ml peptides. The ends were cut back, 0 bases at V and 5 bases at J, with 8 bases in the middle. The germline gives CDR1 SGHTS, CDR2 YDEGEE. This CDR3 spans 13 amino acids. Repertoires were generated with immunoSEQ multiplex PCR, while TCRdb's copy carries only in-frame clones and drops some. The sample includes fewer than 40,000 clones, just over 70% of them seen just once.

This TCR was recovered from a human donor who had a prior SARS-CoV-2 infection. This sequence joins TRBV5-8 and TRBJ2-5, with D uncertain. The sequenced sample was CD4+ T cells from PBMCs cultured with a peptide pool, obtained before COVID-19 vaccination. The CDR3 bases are TGTGCCAGCAGCTTGGTGGGTTTTGAGACCCAGTACTTC. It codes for CASSLVGFETQYF.